The 12 T cell receptor beta chains below come from one sample, sequenced in a study of long-term antiretroviral therapy in people with HIV. The immunoSEQ assay was v3.0, run at survey level. Here immunoSEQ multiplex PCR was the method, and the copy in TCRdb shows in-frame clones only, minus some. The repertoire includes tens of thousands of clones, more than 75% of them detected once, and 7.5% to 9% sits in the top ten. The input for sequencing was unsorted PBMCs, taken about 5 years after starting antiretroviral therapy. The receptor source for this set is a man in his forties or fifties with HIV.

The chain uses TRBV7-2 and TRBJ1-2; 10 nucleotides agree with TRBD1. This CDR3 has 14 amino acids. Trimming removed 1 base from V and 6 bases from J; junction bases left unmatched: 2. Germline lookup yields CDR1 SGHTA and CDR2 FQGNSA. Here the CDR3 DNA reads TGTGCCAGCAGCTTAGGGACAGGGGGAAATGGCTACACCTTC. Translating it yields CASSLGTGGNGYTF.

The rearrangement uses TRBV19 and TRBJ2-2; D could derive from TRBD1 or TRBD2 (5 bases each). CDR3 length: 13 residues. V was shortened by 5 bases and J by 6 bases, with 10 bases between the two germline ends. Looked up from germline, CDR1 is LNHDA and CDR2 is SQIVND (reference sequence). Here the CDR3 reads CASSAQGPGELFF. The CDR3 DNA follows: TGTGCCAGTAGTGCTCAGGGACCCGGGGAGCTGTTTTTT.

V gene TRBV4-2 combines with J gene TRBJ2-3, with D uncertain. The CDR3 totals 13 residues. V was clipped by 4 bases and J by 2 bases, with 7 bases between them. The germline CDR1 and CDR2 sequences are LGHNA and YNFKEQ. In nucleotides, the CDR3 is TGTGCCAGCAGCCTGGGGTACACAGATACGCAGTATTTT. This codes for CASSLGYTDTQYF.

V and J are TRBV27 and TRBJ1-4; 7 bases fit TRBD1. This CDR3 has 14 amino acids. V lost 7 bases to trimming and J lost 4 bases; unmatched junction nucleotides: 6. Germline V CDR1 and CDR2: MNHEY, SMNVEV (reference sequence). CDR3 nucleotides: TGTGCCAGCAAACCGGGACAGAGTAATGAAAAACTGTTTTTT. Residues: CASKPGQSNEKLFF.

This clone was seen just once. This chain uses TRBV19 with TRBJ1-5; the D gene is possibly TRBD1 (6 bases). The germline V gene encodes CDR1 LNHDA and CDR2 SQIVND (reference sequence). V shed 4 bases and J shed 11 bases, with 18 bases lying between them. There are 14 residues in the CDR3. CDR3 residues: CASSTPTGFGAQHF. Written as DNA, the CDR3 is TGTGCCAGTAGTACCCCAACAGGGTTCGGGGCCCAGCATTTT.

The chain recombines TRBV11-2 with TRBJ2-3; 10 nucleotides agree with TRBD2. This CDR3 has 16 residues. The ends lost 5 bases at V and 2 bases at J; junction bases unmatched: 7. Germline V gene sequence: CDR1 SGHAT, CDR2 FQNNGV. The CDR3 reads CASSGRTSGLTDTQYF. The CDR3 DNA reads TGTGCCAGCAGCGGAAGGACTAGCGGACTCACAGATACGCAGTATTTT.

The V call is TRBV10-3, the J call TRBJ2-7, with D possibly TRBD2 on 6 matching bases. Germline values: CDR1 ENHRY, CDR2 SYGVKD. V was clipped by 2 bases and J by 2 bases, with 13 bases between them. This CDR3 contains 15 residues. Here the CDR3 DNA reads TGTGCCATCAGTGAGGCCTTAGGGGAGGCCTACGAGCAGTACTTC. This gives the protein CAISEALGEAYEQYF.

V usage is TRBV6-5 and J usage is TRBJ2-7, with a tentative D call TRBD1 (5 bases). The CDR3 consists of 15 residues. Trimming removed 7 bases at V and 3 bases at J, with 19 bases between. Germline V CDR1 and CDR2: MNHEY, SVGAGI. As DNA, the CDR3 is TGTGCCAGCAAAGGTATGGGGCGGAGTAGCTACGAGCAGTACTTC. It yields the protein CASKGMGRSSYEQYF.

The chain employs TRBV2 and TRBJ1-4, with a weak D call TRBD1 (5 bases). Germline-derived CDR1 and CDR2 are SNHLY and FYNNEI. V was pared by 1 base and J by 14 bases, with 17 bases between. This CDR3 has 14 residues. CDR3 residues: CASSEGGGWTSLFF. CDR3 coding DNA: TGTGCCAGCAGTGAAGGCGGGGGTTGGACGAGTCTGTTTTTT.

CDR3 region: CASSLRFGIEGGTEAFF. The CDR3 DNA follows: TGTGCCAGCAGCTTGAGGTTTGGGATAGAGGGGGGCACTGAAGCTTTCTTT. The rearrangement joins TRBV5-6 to TRBJ1-1, with D possibly being TRBD1 (6 bases). The germline gives CDR1 SGHDT, CDR2 YYEEEE. Trimming stripped 1 base from V and 4 bases from J, with 20 bases between. The CDR3 loop spans 17 amino acids. The complete variable domain, with remaining parts taken from reference TRBV5-6 and TRBJ1-1, reads DAGVTQSPTHLIKTRGQQVTLRCSPKSGHDTVSWYQQALGQGPQFIFQYYEEEERQRGNFPDRFSGHQFPNYSSELNVNALLLGDSALYLCASSLRFGIEGGTEAFFGQGTRLTVV.

This clone showed up just once. The chain couples TRBV5-5 to TRBJ2-3, with a weak D call TRBD2 (7 bases). The CDR3 contains 16 residues. Germline loops: CDR1 SGHKS, CDR2 YYEKEE (reference sequence). The V gene lost 4 bases and the J gene lost 4 bases, with 19 bases spanning the gap. The CDR3: CASSIARGAQADTQYF. CDR3 bases: TGTGCCAGCAGCATTGCCCGGGGGGCGCAGGCAGATACGCAGTATTTT.

In nucleotides, the CDR3 is TGTGCCAGCAGCTTAGGGGGCGAGGCGCACACTGAAGCTTTCTTT. Protein: CASSLGGEAHTEAFF. The chain has TRBV7-3 and TRBJ1-1, with TRBD1 as a possible D gene (6 bases). The CDR3 runs 15 residues. Looked up from germline, CDR1 is SGHTA and CDR2 is FQGTGA. Trimming cost V 2 bases and J 3 bases, with 13 bases left between them.